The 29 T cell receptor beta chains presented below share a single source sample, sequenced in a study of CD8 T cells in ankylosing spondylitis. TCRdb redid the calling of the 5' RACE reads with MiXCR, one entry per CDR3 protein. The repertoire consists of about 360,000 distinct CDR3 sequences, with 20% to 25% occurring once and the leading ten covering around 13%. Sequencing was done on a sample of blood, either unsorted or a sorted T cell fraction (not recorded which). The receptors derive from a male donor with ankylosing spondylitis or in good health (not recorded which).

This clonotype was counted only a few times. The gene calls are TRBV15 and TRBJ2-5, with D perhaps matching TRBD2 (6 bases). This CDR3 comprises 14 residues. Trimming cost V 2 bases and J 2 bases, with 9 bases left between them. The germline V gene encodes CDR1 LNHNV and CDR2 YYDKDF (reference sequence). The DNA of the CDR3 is TGTGCCACCAGCAGACCGGGGGAACAAGAGACCCAGTACTTC. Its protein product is CATSRPGEQETQYF.

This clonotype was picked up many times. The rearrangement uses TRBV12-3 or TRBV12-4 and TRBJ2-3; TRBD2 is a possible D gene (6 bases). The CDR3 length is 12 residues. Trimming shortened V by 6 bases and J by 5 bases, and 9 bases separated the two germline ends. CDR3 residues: CASRPGGDTQYF. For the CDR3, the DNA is TGTGCCAGCAGACCCGGGGGAGATACGCAGTATTTT.

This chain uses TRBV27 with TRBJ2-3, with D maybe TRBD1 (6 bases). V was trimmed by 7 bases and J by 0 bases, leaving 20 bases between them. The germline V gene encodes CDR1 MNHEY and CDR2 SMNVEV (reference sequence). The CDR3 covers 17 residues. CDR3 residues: CASTTLDRSSSTDTQYF. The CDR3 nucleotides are TGTGCCAGCACCACGCTCGACAGGAGCTCTAGCACAGATACGCAGTATTTT.

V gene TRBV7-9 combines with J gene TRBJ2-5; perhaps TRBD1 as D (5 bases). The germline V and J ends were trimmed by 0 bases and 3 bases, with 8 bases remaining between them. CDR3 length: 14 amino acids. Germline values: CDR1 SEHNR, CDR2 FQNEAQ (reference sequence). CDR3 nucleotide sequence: TGTGCCAGCAGCTTAGCGTCCAGGGAAGAGACCCAGTACTTC. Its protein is CASSLASREETQYF.

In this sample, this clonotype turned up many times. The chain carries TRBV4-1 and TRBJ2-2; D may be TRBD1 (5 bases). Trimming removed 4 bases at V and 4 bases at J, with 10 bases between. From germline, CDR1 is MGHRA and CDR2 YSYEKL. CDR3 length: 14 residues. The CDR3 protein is CASSLDSSTGELFF. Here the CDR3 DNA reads TGCGCCAGCAGCCTTGACAGTAGCACCGGGGAGCTGTTTTTT.

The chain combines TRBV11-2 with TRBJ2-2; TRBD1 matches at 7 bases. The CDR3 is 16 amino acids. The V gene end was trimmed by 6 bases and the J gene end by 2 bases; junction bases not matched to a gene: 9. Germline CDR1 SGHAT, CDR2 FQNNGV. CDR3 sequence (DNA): TGTGCCAGCAGTCCACACAGGGGAAGAAACACCGGGGAGCTGTTTTTT. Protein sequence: CASSPHRGRNTGELFF.

DNA of the CDR3: TGTGCCAGCAGCCAAGAGGTTAGTCCGACCTACGAGCAGTACTTC. As protein: CASSQEVSPTYEQYF. The chain joins TRBV4-2 to TRBJ2-7, with no clear D. Germline CDR1 is LGHNA and CDR2 is YNFKEQ. V lost 0 bases to trimming and J lost 2 bases, with 11 bases between them. The CDR3 has 15 residues.

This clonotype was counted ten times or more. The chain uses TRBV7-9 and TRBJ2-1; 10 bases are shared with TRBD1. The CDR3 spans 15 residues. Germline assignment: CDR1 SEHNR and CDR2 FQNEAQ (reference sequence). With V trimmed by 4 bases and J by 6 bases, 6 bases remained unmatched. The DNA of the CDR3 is TGTGCCAGCAGCTCACCCGGGACAGGGGTCAATGAGCAGTTCTTC. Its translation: CASSSPGTGVNEQFF.

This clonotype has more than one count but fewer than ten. The DNA of the CDR3 is TGTGCCAGCAGGTCCGGGTGGGCCACTGAAGCTTTCTTT. Its translation: CASRSGWATEAFF. The gene calls are TRBV27 and TRBJ1-1; D remains unclear. Germline values: CDR1 MNHEY, CDR2 SMNVEV (reference sequence). Trimming pared 6 bases from V and 4 bases from J, leaving 12 bases between. The CDR3 is made up of 13 amino acids.

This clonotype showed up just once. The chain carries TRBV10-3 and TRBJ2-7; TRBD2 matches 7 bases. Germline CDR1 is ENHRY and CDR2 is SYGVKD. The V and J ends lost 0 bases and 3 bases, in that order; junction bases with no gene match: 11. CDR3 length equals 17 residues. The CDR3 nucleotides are TGTGCCATCAGTGAGTCAGCCCAGCGGGGTGGTATCTACGAGCAGTACTTC. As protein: CAISESAQRGGIYEQYF.

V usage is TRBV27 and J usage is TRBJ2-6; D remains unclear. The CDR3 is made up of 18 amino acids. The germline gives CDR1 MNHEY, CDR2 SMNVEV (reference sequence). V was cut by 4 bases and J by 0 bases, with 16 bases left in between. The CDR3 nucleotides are TGTGCCAGCAGTTCCCGCGCCGCCCTAAGCTCTGGGGCCAACGTCCTGACTTTC. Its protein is CASSSRAALSSGANVLTF.

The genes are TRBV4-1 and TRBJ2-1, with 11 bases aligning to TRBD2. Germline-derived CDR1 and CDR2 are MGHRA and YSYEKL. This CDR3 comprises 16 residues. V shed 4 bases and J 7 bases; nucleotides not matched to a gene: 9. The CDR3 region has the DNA TGCGCCAGCAGCCTAATAGCGGGGGGGCGGTTTAATGAGCAGTTCTTC. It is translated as CASSLIAGGRFNEQFF.

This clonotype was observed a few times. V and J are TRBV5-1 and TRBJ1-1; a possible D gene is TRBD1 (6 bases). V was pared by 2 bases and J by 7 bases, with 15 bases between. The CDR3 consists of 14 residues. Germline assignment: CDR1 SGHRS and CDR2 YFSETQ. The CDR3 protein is CASSLYGTQLEAFF. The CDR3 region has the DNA TGCGCCAGCAGCTTATACGGGACACAGCTTGAAGCTTTCTTT.

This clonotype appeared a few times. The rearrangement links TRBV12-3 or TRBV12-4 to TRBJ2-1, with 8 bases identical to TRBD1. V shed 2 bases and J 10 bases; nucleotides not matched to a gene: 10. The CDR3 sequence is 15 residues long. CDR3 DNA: TGTGCCAGCAGTTTACAGACAGGGGCCCGATTCGAGCAGTTCTTC. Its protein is CASSLQTGARFEQFF.

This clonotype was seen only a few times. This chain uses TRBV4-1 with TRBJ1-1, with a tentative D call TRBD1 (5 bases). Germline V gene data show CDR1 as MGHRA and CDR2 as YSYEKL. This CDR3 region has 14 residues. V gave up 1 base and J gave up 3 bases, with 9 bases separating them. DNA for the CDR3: TGCGCCAGCAGCCAAGGTGGGGGAGACACTGAAGCTTTCTTT. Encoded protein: CASSQGGGDTEAFF.

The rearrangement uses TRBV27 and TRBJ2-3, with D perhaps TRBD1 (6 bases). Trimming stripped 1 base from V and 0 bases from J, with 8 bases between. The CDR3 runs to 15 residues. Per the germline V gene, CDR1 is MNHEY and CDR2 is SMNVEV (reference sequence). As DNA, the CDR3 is TGTGCCAGCAGTTTATTTGACAGGAGCACAGATACGCAGTATTTT. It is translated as CASSLFDRSTDTQYF.

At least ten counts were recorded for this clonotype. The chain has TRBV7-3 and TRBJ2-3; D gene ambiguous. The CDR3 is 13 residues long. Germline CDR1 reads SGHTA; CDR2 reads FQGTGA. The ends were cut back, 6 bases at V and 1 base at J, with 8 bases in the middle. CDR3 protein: CASRGGGTDTQYF. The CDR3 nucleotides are TGTGCCAGCAGGGGTGGGGGCACAGATACGCAGTATTTT.

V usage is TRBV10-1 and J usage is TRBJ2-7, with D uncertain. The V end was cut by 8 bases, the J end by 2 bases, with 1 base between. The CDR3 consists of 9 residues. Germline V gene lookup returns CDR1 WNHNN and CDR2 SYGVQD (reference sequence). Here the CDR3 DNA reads TGCGCCAGCCCCTACGAGCAGTACTTC. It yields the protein CASPYEQYF.

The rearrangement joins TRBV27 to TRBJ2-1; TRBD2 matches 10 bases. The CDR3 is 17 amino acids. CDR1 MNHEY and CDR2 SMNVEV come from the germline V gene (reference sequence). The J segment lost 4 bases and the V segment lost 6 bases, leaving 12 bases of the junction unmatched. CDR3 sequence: CASSPPVAGGLYNEQFF. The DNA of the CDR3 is TGTGCCAGCAGCCCCCCGGTAGCGGGGGGTTTATACAATGAGCAGTTCTTC.

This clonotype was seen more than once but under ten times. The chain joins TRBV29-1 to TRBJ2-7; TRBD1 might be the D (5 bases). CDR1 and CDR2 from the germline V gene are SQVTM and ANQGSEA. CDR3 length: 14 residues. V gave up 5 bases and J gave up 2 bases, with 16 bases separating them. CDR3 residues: CSVYEGAPPYEQYF. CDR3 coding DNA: TGCAGCGTTTATGAAGGGGCCCCTCCCTACGAGCAGTACTTC.

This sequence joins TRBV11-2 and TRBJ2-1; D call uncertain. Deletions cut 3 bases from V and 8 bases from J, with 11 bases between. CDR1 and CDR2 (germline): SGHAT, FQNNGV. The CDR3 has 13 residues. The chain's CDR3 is CASSFPLSDEQFF. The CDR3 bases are TGTGCCAGCAGCTTCCCACTAAGCGATGAGCAGTTCTTC.

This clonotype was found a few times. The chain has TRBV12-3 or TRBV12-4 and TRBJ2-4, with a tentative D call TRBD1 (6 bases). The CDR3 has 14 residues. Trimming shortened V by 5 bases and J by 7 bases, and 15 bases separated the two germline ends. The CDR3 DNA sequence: TGTGCCAGCAGTGCGCAGGGGTCGTTCAACATTCAGTACTTC. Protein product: CASSAQGSFNIQYF.

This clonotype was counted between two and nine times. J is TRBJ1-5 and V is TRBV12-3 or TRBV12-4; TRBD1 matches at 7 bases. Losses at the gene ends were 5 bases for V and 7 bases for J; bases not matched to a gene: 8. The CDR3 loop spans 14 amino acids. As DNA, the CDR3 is TGTGCCAGCAGTCAGACAGGGTTCGTCCAGCCCCAGCATTTT. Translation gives CASSQTGFVQPQHF.

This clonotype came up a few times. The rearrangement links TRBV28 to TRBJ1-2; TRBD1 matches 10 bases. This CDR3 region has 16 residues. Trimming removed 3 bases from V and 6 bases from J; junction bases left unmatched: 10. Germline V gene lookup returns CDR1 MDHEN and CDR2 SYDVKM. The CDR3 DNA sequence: TGTGCCAGCAGTTTCCCCACGGACAGGGGGACTCATGGCTACACCTTC. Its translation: CASSFPTDRGTHGYTF.

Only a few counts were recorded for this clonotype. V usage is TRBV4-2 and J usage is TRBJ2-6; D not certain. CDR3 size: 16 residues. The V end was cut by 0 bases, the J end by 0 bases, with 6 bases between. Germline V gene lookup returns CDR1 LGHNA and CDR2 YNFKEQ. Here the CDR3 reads CASSQEWFSGANVLTF. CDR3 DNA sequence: TGTGCCAGCAGCCAAGAGTGGTTCTCTGGGGCCAACGTCCTGACTTTC.

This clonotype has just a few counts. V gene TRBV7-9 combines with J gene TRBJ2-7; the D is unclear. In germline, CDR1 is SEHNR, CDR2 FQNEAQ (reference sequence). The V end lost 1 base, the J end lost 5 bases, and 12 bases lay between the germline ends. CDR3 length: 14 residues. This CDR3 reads CASSLGLPWDEQYF. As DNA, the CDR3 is TGTGCCAGCAGCTTAGGACTCCCTTGGGACGAGCAGTACTTC.

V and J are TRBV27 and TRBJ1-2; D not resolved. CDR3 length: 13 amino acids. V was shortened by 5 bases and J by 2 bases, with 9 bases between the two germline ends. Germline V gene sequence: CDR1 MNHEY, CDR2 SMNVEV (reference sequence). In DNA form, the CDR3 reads TGTGCCAGCAGTGGGAGCTTCAACTATGGCTACACCTTC. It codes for CASSGSFNYGYTF.

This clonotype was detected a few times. The CDR3 region has the DNA TGCAGTGCTAGAGACAGGGAACTTGCTGAAGCTTTCTTT. Amino acid sequence: CSARDRELAEAFF. V is TRBV20-1 and J is TRBJ1-1; possibly TRBD1 for D (5 bases). V was pared by 0 bases and J by 6 bases, with 11 bases between. This CDR3 spans 13 amino acids. Germline CDR1 reads DFQATT; CDR2 reads SNEGSKA (reference sequence).

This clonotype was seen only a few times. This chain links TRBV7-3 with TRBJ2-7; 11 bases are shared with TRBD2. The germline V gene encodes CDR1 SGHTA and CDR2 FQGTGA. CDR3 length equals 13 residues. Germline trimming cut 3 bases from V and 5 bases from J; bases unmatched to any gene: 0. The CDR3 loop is CASSLTSGDEQYF. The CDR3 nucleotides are TGTGCCAGCAGCTTGACTAGCGGGGACGAGCAGTACTTC. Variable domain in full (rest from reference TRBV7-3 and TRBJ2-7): GAGVSQTPSNKVTEKGKYVELRCDPISGHTALYWYRQSLGQGPEFLIYFQGTGAADDSGLPNDRFFAVRPEGSVSTLKIQRTERGDSAVYLCASSLTSGDEQYFGPGTRLTVT.